The 28 T cell receptor beta chains listed next were all sequenced from one sample in a study of cytomegalovirus exposure and HLA in healthy donors. The PCR contained 60 Vbeta and 13 Jbeta primers. Produced via immunoSEQ multiplex PCR; TCRdb's table is partial and in-frame only. The sample carries around 91,000 clones, 78% recorded once. The sequenced sample consisted of PBMCs. Receptors were obtained from a male donor in good health and CMV-seropositive.

V and J are TRBV28 and TRBJ1-3; 9 bases align to TRBD1. Germline V gives CDR1 MDHEN, CDR2 SYDVKM. This CDR3 region has 19 residues. V was pared by 5 bases and J by 2 bases, with 16 bases of the junction left unmatched. This CDR3 is CASSPQASTRDRAGNTIYF. CDR3 DNA sequence: TGTGCCAGCAGTCCCCAAGCATCGACTCGGGACAGGGCTGGAAACACCATATATTTT.

This rearrangement joins TRBV25-1 to TRBJ2-6; no clear D gene. The germline V gene encodes CDR1 MGHDK and CDR2 SYGVNS. The ends were cut back, 2 bases at V and 0 bases at J, with 8 bases in the middle. This CDR3 has 16 amino acids. The CDR3 nucleotides read TGTGCCAGCAGTGAAGGAACTATCTCTGGGGCCAACGTCCTGACTTTC. Protein sequence: CASSEGTISGANVLTF. Together with reference TRBV25-1 and TRBJ2-6, the CDR3 gives the full variable domain: EADIYQTPRYLVIGTGKKITLECSQTMGHDKMYWYQQDPGMELHLIHYSYGVNSTEKGDLSSESTVSRIRTEHFPLTLESARPSHTSQYLCASSEGTISGANVLTFGAGSRLTVL.

The genes are TRBV5-8 and TRBJ1-5; D remains unclear. CDR1 SGHTS and CDR2 YDEGEE come from the germline V gene. The CDR3 has 15 residues. The V end lost 0 bases, the J end lost 0 bases, and 7 bases lay between the germline ends. The CDR3 region has the DNA TGTGCCAGCAGCTTGGACGACTATAGCAATCAGCCCCAGCATTTT. Encoded protein: CASSLDDYSNQPQHF.

The rearrangement uses TRBV12-5 and TRBJ2-7; tentative D call: TRBD2 (6 bases). The CDR3 extends over 13 amino acids. Germline V lookup: CDR1 LGHNT, CDR2 FRNRAP. V dropped 7 bases and J dropped 7 bases, with 17 bases sitting between them. CDR3 bases: TGTGCTAGTGCGTTGGCGGGATTACTAGAGCAGTACTTC. Translation gives CASALAGLLEQYF.

V gene TRBV27 combines with J gene TRBJ1-5, with D unresolved. Germline CDR1 reads MNHEY; CDR2 reads SMNVEV (reference sequence). V was trimmed by 3 bases and J by 7 bases, leaving 10 bases between them. The CDR3 is 13 amino acids. The CDR3: CASSFMRTQPQHF. The CDR3 DNA sequence: TGTGCCAGCAGTTTCATGAGAACGCAGCCCCAGCATTTT.

This chain connects TRBV28 to TRBJ1-6, with D hard to call. From germline, CDR1 is MDHEN and CDR2 SYDVKM. The V and J ends lost 10 bases and 14 bases respectively, with 27 bases between them. The CDR3 is made up of 15 amino acids. Here the CDR3 reads CATSSSGSALSSLHF. The CDR3 DNA is TGTGCCACCTCTTCCTCGGGGTCGGCGCTTAGCTCCCTCCACTTT.

The V gene is TRBV5-4, the J gene TRBJ2-1; D gene unclear. Germline CDR1 reads SGHNT; CDR2 reads YYREEE (reference sequence). Trimming left V 0 bases short and J 0 bases short, with 10 bases between. This CDR3 is built from 16 residues. The CDR3 loop reads CASSLDNWSSYNEQFF. The CDR3 DNA is TGTGCCAGCAGCTTGGATAACTGGAGCTCCTACAATGAGCAGTTCTTC.

About this clone: This specimen includes other DNA sequences encoding the same CDR3. The V and J genes are TRBV7-2 and TRBJ2-1; 11 bases are a match to TRBD1. Trimming at V came to 6 bases and at J to 1 base, leaving 14 bases not matched to a gene. From germline, CDR1 is SGHTA and CDR2 FQGNSA. This CDR3 has 19 amino acids. CDR3 in amino acids: CASSLGQGAVKFSYNEQFF. The CDR3 DNA sequence: TGTGCCAGCAGTCTAGGACAGGGGGCCGTTAAATTTTCCTACAATGAGCAGTTCTTC.

The rearrangement uses TRBV9 and TRBJ1-1; possible D gene TRBD1, 5 bases. From germline, CDR1 is SGDLS and CDR2 YYNGEE. Trimming took 0 bases from V and 7 from J, leaving 13 bases between them. CDR3 size: 14 residues. CDR3 protein: CASSVDGGDGEAFF. In nucleotides, the CDR3 is TGTGCCAGCAGCGTAGATGGGGGGGATGGTGAAGCTTTCTTT.

The J gene is TRBJ2-7, the V gene TRBV5-4, with D perhaps matching TRBD1 (5 bases). The V end lost 5 bases, the J end lost 1 base, and 16 bases lay between the germline ends. The CDR3 loop spans 15 amino acids. Germline CDR1 is SGHNT and CDR2 is YYREEE (reference sequence). The CDR3 sequence: CASSSIVGASYEQYF. The CDR3 DNA sequence: TGTGCCAGCAGTTCTATCGTTGGGGCGTCCTACGAGCAGTACTTC.

This chain joins TRBV29-1 and TRBJ1-2, with D unresolved. The CDR3 extends over 12 amino acids. V was pared by 3 bases and J by 1 base, with 6 bases between. Looked up from germline, CDR1 is SQVTM and CDR2 is ANQGSEA. CDR3 in DNA: TGCAGCGTTGAGGACTTTAACTATGGCTACACCTTC. Its translation is CSVEDFNYGYTF.

The chain couples TRBV29-1 to TRBJ2-7, with 9 bases that match TRBD1. Losses at the gene ends were 6 bases for V and 6 bases for J; bases not matched to a gene: 6. The germline gives CDR1 SQVTM, CDR2 ANQGSEA. The CDR3 runs to 12 residues. CDR3 protein: CSVGQGPLEQYF. CDR3 bases: TGCAGCGTGGGACAGGGCCCGCTCGAGCAGTACTTC.

The chain uses TRBV21-1 and TRBJ1-1; the DNA was not used to check the table's D call, TRBD1. TRBV21-1 is listed as a pseudogene. This CDR3 has 14 residues. The CDR3, as DNA: TGTGCCAGCAGCAAAGGGGGACAGAACACTGAAGCTTTCTTT. As protein: CASSKGGQNTEAFF.

The chain combines TRBV6-5 with TRBJ2-3; 7 nucleotides line up with TRBD2. The germline gives CDR1 MNHEY, CDR2 SVGAGI. Trimming took 3 bases from V and 2 from J; bases not matched to a gene: 2. The CDR3 is made up of 14 amino acids. The CDR3 bases are TGTGCCAGCAGTTATGCGGGGGACACAGATACGCAGTATTTT. Its translation is CASSYAGDTDTQYF.

The genes are TRBV30 and TRBJ2-5, with TRBD1 matching 8 bases. The trim removed 4 bases at V and 5 bases at J, leaving 3 bases unmatched. The V gene's germline CDR1 is GTSNPN and CDR2 SVGIG (reference sequence). The CDR3 extends over 12 amino acids. The CDR3 nucleotides read TGTGCCTGGACAGGGGGCGGCGAGACCCAGTACTTC. Its protein product is CAWTGGGETQYF.

V gene TRBV9 combines with J gene TRBJ2-7, with 9 bases that match TRBD1. Trimming cost V 0 bases and J 3 bases; bases outside gene matches: 7. This CDR3 contains 16 residues. Germline lookup yields CDR1 SGDLS and CDR2 YYNGEE. The CDR3 bases are TGTGCCAGCAGCGTAGGTCGTCGGACAGGGGACTACGAGCAGTACTTC. This translates into CASSVGRRTGDYEQYF.

In this sample, this clone turned up a few times. The chain is built from TRBV6-6 and TRBJ1-2; D is uncertain. The CDR3 contains 11 residues. Germline V gene sequence: CDR1 MNHNY, CDR2 SVGAGI (reference sequence). V lost 4 bases to trimming and J lost 8 bases, with 8 bases between them. The CDR3 DNA reads TGTGCCAGCAGTTTGTCGGGAGGCTACACCTTC. Protein product: CASSLSGGYTF.

The chain joins TRBV28 to TRBJ2-2, with D perhaps TRBD1 (6 bases). Per germline, CDR1 MDHEN and CDR2 SYDVKM. V lost 7 bases and J 9 bases, leaving 12 bases between the germline ends. The length of the CDR3 is 12 residues. CDR3 region: CASKDSFRELFF. CDR3 DNA sequence: TGTGCCAGCAAGGACAGTTTCCGGGAGCTGTTTTTT.

This clone has a handful of counts. The genes are TRBV5-6 and TRBJ2-1; 12 bases are a match to TRBD2. CDR3 length equals 17 residues. The V segment lost 2 bases and the J segment 7 bases; nucleotides outside the gene matches: 10. CDR1 is SGHDT, CDR2 YYEEEE, per germline. CDR3 loop: CASSFYTRGTSGNEQFF. DNA for the CDR3: TGTGCCAGCAGCTTCTACACCCGCGGGACTAGCGGGAATGAGCAGTTCTTC.

This chain uses TRBV14 with TRBJ2-7; 10 bases agree with TRBD1. Germline CDR1 and CDR2: SGHDN and FVKESK. The length of the CDR3 is 13 residues. The V gene end was trimmed by 8 bases and the J gene end by 8 bases; junction bases not matched to a gene: 9. The CDR3 sequence is CASFRDRGSKQYF. CDR3 nucleotides: TGTGCCAGCTTCCGGGACAGGGGTAGCAAGCAGTACTTC.

The chain recombines TRBV29-1 with TRBJ2-5, with 9 bases fitting TRBD1. The CDR3 contains 13 residues. With 6 bases clipped from V and 5 bases from J, the junction kept 7 bases outside the gene matches. Germline V gives CDR1 SQVTM, CDR2 ANQGSEA. CDR3 nucleotides: TGCAGCGTCGTACAGGGGGCTGGGGAGACCCAGTACTTC. Translated: CSVVQGAGETQYF.

The rearrangement uses TRBV2 and TRBJ2-1; 12 bases are a match to TRBD2. Germline-derived CDR1 and CDR2 are SNHLY and FYNNEI. With 6 bases clipped from V and 9 bases from J, the junction kept 9 bases outside the gene matches. CDR3 length equals 15 residues. The DNA of the CDR3 is TGTGCCAGCAGCGACCCTAGCGGGGGGGCCGTTGAGCAGTTCTTC. Translation gives CASSDPSGGAVEQFF.

The chain couples TRBV5-1 to TRBJ1-4; TRBD1 matches at 7 bases. The trim removed 4 bases at V and 3 bases at J, leaving 3 bases unmatched. Per the germline V gene, CDR1 is SGHRS and CDR2 is YFSETQ. CDR3 length equals 14 residues. CDR3 region: CASSGTAANEKLFF. The CDR3 bases are TGCGCCAGCAGCGGGACAGCGGCTAATGAAAAACTGTTTTTT.

The chain employs TRBV2 and TRBJ1-4; no clear D gene. This CDR3 is 14 amino acids long. CDR1 and CDR2 (germline): SNHLY, FYNNEI. Trimming removed 5 bases at V and 7 bases at J, with 14 bases between. The CDR3 region has the DNA TGTGCCAGCAGTACCGGGCCTAGCGGTGAAAAACTGTTTTTT. This encodes CASSTGPSGEKLFF.

This clone was seen a few times. This same CDR3 is encoded by further DNA sequences in the sample. Written as DNA, the CDR3 is TGCGCCAGCAGCTTGGAGGGGTATGGCTACACCTTC. This encodes CASSLEGYGYTF. V gene TRBV5-1 combines with J gene TRBJ1-2; maybe TRBD1 (5 bases). This CDR3 is 12 amino acids long. Germline V lookup: CDR1 SGHRS, CDR2 YFSETQ. V dropped 0 bases and J dropped 5 bases, with 5 bases sitting between them. Together with reference TRBV5-1 and TRBJ1-2, the CDR3 gives the full variable domain: KAGVTQTPRYLIKTRGQQVTLSCSPISGHRSVSWYQQTPGQGLQFLFEYFSETQRNKGNFPGRFSGRQFSNSRSEMNVSTLELGDSALYLCASSLEGYGYTFGSGTRLTVV.

The rearrangement links TRBV5-5 to TRBJ2-5, with D maybe TRBD1 (5 bases). CDR1 and CDR2 (germline): SGHKS, YYEKEE (reference sequence). The CDR3 runs to 14 residues. V was pared by 0 bases and J by 2 bases, with 8 bases between. In nucleotides, the CDR3 is TGTGCCAGCAGCTTGGAATGGACACAAGAGACCCAGTACTTC. This codes for CASSLEWTQETQYF.

This rearrangement joins TRBV7-9 to TRBJ1-4; the match to TRBD1 covers 10 bases. The trim removed 4 bases at V and 7 bases at J, leaving 3 bases unmatched. The CDR3 spans 14 residues. Germline V gene lookup returns CDR1 SEHNR and CDR2 FQNEAQ (reference sequence). The CDR3 nucleotides read TGTGCCAGCAGCTCCCGGGACAGGGGTGAAAAACTGTTTTTT. Translated, it gives CASSSRDRGEKLFF.

The chain combines TRBV6-1 with TRBJ2-2, with D perhaps TRBD1 (5 bases). Germline loops: CDR1 MNHNS, CDR2 SASEGT. The CDR3 sequence is 13 residues long. Trimming took off 1 base at V and 8 bases at J, with 8 bases between the two ends. The CDR3 DNA reads TGTGCCAGCAGTGAAGGGACAAAAGGGGAGCTGTTTTTT. It yields the protein CASSEGTKGELFF.